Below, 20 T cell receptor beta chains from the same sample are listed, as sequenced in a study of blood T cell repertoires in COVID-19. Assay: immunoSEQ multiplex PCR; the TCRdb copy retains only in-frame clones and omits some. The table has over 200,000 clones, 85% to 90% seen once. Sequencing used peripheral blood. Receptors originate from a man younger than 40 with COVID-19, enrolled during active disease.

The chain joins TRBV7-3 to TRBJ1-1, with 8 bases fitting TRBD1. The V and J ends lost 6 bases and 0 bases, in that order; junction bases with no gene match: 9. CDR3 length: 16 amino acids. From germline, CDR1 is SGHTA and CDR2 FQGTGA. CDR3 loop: CASRATGGLMNTEAFF. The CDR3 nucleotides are TGTGCCAGCAGGGCTACAGGGGGACTGATGAACACTGAAGCTTTCTTT. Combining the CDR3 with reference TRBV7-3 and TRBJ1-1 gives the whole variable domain GAGVSQTPSNKVTEKGKYVELRCDPISGHTALYWYRQSLGQGPEFLIYFQGTGAADDSGLPNDRFFAVRPEGSVSTLKIQRTERGDSAVYLCASRATGGLMNTEAFFGQGTRLTVV.

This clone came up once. For the CDR3, the DNA is TGTGCCACCAGCCCCGGGACATCGCAAGAGACCCAGTACTTC. The encoded protein is CATSPGTSQETQYF. This chain connects TRBV24-1 to TRBJ2-5, with D possibly matching TRBD1 (6 bases). CDR3 length: 14 amino acids. Germline V CDR1 and CDR2: KGHDR, SFDVKD. V was trimmed by 7 bases and J by 2 bases, leaving 13 bases between them.

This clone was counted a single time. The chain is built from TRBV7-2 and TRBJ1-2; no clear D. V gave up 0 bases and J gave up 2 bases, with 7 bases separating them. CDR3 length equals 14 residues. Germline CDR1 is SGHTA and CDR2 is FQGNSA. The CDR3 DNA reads TGTGCCAGCAGCTTAGCGCGGGTGAACTATGGCTACACCTTC. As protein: CASSLARVNYGYTF.

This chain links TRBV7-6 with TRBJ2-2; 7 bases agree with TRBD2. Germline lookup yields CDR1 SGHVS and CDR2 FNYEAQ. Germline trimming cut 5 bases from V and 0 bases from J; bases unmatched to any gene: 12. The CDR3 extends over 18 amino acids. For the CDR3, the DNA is TGTGCCAGCAGCGCGACTAGCAGCCAAAACGCGAACACCGGGGAGCTGTTTTTT. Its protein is CASSATSSQNANTGELFF.

The CDR3 loop reads CASSQGEIQYF. The CDR3 DNA is TGCGCCAGCAGCCAAGGAGAGATTCAGTACTTC. This sequence joins TRBV4-3 and TRBJ2-4; D ambiguous. Trimming left V 1 base short and J 10 bases short, with 5 bases between. In germline, CDR1 is LGHNA, CDR2 YSLEER. The CDR3 runs to 11 residues.

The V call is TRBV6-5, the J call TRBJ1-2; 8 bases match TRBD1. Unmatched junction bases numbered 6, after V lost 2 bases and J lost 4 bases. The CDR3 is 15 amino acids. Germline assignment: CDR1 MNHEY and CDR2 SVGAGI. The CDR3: CASSYLRDRPYGYTF. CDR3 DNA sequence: TGTGCCAGCAGTTACCTCCGGGACAGGCCCTATGGCTACACCTTC.

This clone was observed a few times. CDR3 in amino acids: CASSMVRDTEAFF. CDR3 sequence (DNA): TGTGCCAGTAGTATGGTCCGGGACACTGAAGCTTTCTTT. The rearrangement uses TRBV19 and TRBJ1-1; D gene uncertain. Deletions cut 3 bases from V and 3 bases from J, with 8 bases between. CDR1 and CDR2 (germline): LNHDA, SQIVND (reference sequence). This CDR3 spans 13 amino acids.

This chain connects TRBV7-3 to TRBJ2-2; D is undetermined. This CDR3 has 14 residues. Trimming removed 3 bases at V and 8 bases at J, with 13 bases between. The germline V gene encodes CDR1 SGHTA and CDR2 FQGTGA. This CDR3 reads CASSFFMAQGELFF. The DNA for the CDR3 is TGTGCCAGCAGCTTTTTTATGGCTCAGGGGGAGCTGTTTTTT. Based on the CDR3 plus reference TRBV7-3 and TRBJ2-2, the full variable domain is GAGVSQTPSNKVTEKGKYVELRCDPISGHTALYWYRQSLGQGPEFLIYFQGTGAADDSGLPNDRFFAVRPEGSVSTLKIQRTERGDSAVYLCASSFFMAQGELFFGEGSRLTVL.

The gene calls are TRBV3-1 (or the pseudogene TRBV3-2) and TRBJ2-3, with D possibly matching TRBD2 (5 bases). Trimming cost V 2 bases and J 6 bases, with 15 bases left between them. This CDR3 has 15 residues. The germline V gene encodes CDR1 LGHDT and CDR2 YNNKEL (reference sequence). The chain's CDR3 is CASSQTSSIRDTQYF. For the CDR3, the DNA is TGTGCCAGCAGCCAAACTAGTAGCATTAGGGATACGCAGTATTTT.

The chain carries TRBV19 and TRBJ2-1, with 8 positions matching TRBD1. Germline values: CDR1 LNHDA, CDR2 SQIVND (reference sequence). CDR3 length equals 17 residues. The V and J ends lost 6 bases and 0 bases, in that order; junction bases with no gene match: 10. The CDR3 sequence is CASSRTGGRSSYNEQFF. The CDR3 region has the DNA TGTGCCAGTAGCAGAACAGGGGGTAGAAGCTCCTACAATGAGCAGTTCTTC.

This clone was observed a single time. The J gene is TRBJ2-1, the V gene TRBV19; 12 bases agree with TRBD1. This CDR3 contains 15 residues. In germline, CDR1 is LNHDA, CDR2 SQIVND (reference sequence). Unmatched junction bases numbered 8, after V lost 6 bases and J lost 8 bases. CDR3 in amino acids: CASSLRDRGLDEQFF. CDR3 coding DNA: TGTGCCAGTAGCCTCCGGGACAGGGGGCTGGATGAGCAGTTCTTC. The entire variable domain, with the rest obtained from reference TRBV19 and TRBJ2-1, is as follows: DGGITQSPKYLFRKEGQNVTLSCEQNLNHDAMYWYRQDPGQGLRLIYYSQIVNDFQKGDIAEGYSVSREKKESFPLTVTSAQKNPTAFYLCASSLRDRGLDEQFFGPGTRLTVL.

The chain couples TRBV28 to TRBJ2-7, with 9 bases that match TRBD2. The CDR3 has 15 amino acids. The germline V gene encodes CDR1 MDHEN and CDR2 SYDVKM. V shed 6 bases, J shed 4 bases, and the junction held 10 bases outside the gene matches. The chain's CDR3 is CASSLPSSGRYEQYF. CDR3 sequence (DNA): TGTGCCAGCAGCCTACCGTCCAGCGGGAGGTACGAGCAGTACTTC.

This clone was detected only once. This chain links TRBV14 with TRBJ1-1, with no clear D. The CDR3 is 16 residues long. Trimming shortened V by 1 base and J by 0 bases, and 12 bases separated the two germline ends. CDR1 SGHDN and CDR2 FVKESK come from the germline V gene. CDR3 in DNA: TGTGCCAGCAGCCAAGGAGGGAGGAGCATGAACACTGAAGCTTTCTTT. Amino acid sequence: CASSQGGRSMNTEAFF.

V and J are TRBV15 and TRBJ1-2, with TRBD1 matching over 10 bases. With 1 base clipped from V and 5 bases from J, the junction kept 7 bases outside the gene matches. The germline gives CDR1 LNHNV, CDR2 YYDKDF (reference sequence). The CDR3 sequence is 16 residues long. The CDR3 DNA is TGTGCCACCAGCAGAGCCCCCGGGACAGGGGATTATGGCTACACCTTC. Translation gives CATSRAPGTGDYGYTF.

As DNA, the CDR3 is TGTGCCAGCAGCCCAGGACCTACTTACAGGGCCTCATTCGAAAAACTGTTTTTT. Translation: CASSPGPTYRASFEKLFF. This sequence joins TRBV5-6 and TRBJ1-4, with a tentative D call TRBD1 (6 bases). Germline V CDR1 and CDR2: SGHDT, YYEEEE. CDR3 length equals 18 residues. V was cut by 4 bases and J by 8 bases, with 27 bases left in between.

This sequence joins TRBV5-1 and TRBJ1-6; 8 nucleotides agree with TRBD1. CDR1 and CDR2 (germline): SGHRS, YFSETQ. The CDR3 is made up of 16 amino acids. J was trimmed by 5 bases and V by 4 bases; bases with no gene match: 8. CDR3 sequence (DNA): TGCGCCAGCAGCCCCCTCCGGGACAGGAATAATTCACCCCTCCACTTT. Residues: CASSPLRDRNNSPLHF. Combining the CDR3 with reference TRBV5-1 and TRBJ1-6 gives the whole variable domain KAGVTQTPRYLIKTRGQQVTLSCSPISGHRSVSWYQQTPGQGLQFLFEYFSETQRNKGNFPGRFSGRQFSNSRSEMNVSTLELGDSALYLCASSPLRDRNNSPLHFGNGTRLTVT.

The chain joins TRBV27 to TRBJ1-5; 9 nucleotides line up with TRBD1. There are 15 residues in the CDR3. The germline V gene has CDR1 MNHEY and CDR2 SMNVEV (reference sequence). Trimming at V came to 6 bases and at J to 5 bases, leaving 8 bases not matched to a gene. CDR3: CASSPGQGFHQPQHF. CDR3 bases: TGTGCCAGCAGCCCGGGACAGGGTTTTCATCAGCCCCAGCATTTT.

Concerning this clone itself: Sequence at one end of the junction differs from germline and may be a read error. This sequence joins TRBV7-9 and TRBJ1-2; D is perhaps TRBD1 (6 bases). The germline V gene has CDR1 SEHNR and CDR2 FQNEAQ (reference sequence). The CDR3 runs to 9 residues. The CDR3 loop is CASSLDRAF. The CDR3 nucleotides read TGTGCCAGCAGCTTAGACAGGGCCTTC.

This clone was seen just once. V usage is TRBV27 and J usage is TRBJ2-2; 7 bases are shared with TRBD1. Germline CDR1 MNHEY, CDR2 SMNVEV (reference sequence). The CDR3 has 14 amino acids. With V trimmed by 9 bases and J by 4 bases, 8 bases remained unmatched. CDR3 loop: CASAQGSGTGELFF. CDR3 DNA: TGTGCCAGTGCACAGGGGTCAGGCACCGGGGAGCTGTTTTTT.

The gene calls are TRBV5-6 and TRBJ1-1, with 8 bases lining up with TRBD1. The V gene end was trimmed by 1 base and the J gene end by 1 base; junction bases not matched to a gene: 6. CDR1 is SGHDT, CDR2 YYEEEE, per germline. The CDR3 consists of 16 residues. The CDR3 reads CASSLNGQGANTEAFF. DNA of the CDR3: TGTGCCAGCAGCTTGAATGGCCAGGGGGCGAACACTGAAGCTTTCTTT.